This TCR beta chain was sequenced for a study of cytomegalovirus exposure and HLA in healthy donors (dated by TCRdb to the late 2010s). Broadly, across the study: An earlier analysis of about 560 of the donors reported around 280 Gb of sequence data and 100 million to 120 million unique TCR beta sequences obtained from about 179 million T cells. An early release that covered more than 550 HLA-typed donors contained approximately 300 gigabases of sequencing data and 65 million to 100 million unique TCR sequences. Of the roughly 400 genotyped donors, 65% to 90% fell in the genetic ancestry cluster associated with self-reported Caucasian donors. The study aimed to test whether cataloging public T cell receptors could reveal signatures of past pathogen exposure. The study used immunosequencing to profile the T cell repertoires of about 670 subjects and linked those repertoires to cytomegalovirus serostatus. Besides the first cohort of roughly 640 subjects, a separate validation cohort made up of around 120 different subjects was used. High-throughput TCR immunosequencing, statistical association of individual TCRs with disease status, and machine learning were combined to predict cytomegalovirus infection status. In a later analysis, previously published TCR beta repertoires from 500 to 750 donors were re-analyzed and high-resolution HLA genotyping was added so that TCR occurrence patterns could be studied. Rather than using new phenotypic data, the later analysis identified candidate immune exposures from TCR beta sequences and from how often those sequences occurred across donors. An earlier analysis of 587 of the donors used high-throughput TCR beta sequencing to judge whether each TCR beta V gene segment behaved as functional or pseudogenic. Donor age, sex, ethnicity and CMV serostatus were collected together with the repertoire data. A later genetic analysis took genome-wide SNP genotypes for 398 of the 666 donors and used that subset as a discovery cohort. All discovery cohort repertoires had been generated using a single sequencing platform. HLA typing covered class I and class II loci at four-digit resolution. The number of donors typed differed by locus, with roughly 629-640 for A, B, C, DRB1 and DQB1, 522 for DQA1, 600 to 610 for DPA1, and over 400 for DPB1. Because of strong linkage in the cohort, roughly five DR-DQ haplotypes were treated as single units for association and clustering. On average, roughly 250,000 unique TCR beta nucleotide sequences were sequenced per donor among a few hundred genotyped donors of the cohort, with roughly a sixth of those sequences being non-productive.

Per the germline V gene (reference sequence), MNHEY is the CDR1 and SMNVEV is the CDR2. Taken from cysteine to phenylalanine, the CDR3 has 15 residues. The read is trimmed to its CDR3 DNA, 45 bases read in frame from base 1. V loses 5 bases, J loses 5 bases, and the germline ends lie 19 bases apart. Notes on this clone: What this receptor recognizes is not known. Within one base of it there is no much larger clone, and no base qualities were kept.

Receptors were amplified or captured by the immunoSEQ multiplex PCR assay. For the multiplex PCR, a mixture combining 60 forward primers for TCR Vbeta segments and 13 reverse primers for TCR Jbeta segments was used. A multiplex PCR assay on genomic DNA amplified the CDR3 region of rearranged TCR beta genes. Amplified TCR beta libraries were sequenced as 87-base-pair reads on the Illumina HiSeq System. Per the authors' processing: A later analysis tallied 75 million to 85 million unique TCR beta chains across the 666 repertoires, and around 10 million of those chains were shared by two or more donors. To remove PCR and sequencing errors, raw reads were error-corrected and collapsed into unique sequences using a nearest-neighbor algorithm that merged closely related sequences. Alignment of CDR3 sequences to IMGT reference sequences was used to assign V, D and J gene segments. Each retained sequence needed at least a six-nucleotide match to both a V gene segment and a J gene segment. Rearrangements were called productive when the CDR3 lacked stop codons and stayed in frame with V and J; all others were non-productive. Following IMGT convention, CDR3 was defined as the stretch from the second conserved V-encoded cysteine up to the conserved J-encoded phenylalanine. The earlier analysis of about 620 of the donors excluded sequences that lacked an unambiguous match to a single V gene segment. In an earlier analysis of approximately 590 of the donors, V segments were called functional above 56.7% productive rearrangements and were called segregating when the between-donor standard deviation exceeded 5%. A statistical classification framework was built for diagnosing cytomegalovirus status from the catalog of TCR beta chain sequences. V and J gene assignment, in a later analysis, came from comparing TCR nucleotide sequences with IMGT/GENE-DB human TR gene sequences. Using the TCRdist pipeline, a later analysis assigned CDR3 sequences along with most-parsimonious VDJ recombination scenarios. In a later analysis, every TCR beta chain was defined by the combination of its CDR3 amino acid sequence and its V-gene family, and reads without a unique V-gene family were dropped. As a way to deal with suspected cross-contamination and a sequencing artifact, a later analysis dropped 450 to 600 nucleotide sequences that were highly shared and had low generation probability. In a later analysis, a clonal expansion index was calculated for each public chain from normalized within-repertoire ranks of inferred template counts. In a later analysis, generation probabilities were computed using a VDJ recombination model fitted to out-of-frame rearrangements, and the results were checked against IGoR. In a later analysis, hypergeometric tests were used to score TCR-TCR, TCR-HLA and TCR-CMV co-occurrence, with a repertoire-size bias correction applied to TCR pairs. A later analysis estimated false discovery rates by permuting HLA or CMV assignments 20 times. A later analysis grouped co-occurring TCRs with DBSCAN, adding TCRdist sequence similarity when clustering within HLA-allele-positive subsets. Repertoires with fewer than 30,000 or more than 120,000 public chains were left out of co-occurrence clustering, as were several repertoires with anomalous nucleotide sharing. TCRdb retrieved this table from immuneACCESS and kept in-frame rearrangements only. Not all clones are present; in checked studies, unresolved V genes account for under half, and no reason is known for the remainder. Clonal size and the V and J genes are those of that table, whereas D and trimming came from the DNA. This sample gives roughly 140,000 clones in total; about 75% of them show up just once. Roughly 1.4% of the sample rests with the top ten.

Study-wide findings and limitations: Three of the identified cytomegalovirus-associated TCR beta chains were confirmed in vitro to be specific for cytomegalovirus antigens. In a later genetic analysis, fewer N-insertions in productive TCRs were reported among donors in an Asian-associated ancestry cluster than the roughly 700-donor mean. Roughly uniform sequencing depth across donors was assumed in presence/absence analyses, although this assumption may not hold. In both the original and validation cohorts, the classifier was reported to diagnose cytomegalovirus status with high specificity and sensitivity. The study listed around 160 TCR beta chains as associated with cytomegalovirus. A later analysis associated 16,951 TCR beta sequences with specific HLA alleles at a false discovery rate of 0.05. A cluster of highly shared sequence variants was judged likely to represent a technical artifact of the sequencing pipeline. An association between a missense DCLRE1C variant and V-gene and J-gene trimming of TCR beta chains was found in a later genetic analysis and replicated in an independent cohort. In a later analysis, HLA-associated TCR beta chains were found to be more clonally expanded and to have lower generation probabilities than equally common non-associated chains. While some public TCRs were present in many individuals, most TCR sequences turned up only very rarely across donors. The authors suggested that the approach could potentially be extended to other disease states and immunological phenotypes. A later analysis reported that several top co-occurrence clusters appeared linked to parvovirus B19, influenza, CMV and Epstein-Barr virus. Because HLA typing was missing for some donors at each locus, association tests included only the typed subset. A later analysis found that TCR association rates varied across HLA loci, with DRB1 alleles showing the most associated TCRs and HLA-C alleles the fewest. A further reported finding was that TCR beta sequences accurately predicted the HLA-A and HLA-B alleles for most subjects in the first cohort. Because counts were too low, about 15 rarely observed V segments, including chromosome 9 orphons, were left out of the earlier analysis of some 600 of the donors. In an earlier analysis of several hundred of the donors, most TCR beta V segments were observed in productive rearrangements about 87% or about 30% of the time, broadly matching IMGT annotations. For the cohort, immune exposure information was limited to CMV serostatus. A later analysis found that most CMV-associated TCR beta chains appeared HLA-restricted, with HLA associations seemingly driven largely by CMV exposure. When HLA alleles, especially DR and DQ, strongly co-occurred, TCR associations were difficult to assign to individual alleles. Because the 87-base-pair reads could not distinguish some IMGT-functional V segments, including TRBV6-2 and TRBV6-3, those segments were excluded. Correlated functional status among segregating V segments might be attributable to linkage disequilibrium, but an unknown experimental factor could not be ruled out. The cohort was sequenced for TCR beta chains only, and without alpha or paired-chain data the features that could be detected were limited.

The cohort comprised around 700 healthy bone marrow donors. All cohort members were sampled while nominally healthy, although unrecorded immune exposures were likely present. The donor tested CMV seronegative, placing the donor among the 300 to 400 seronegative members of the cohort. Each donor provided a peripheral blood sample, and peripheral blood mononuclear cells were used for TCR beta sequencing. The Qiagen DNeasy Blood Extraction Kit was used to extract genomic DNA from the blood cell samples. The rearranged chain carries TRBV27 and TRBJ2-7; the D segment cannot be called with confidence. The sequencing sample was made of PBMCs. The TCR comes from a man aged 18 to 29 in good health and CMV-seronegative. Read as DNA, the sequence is TGTGCCAGCAGTACTCCGGGTTACGGCCTTCACGAGCAGTACTTC. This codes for CASSTPGYGLHEQYF.